The 20 T cell receptor beta chains listed next were all sequenced from one sample in a study of PD-1 blockade in classical Hodgkin lymphoma. The repertoire was sequenced with immunoSEQ multiplex PCR; TCRdb's copy has only in-frame clones and lacks some. Of around 30,000 clones listed, 70% to 80% are singletons. This sample's time point: cycle 4 day 1 (C4D1), after 6 weeks of nivolumab. Every single patient, without exception, relapsed after autologous stem cell transplantation, and brentuximab vedotin exposure varied. The sample here was peripheral blood mononuclear cells (PBMCs), taken before the fourth cycle of nivolumab. The source of these receptors is a human donor with classical Hodgkin lymphoma.

The chain has TRBV4-3 and TRBJ1-3; perhaps TRBD1 as D (6 bases). Germline loops: CDR1 LGHNA, CDR2 YSLEER. This CDR3 has 16 residues. V shed 0 bases and J shed 1 base, with 10 bases lying between them. The CDR3 region is CASSQDLRGSGNTIYF. The CDR3 DNA reads TGCGCCAGCAGCCAAGATCTCAGGGGTTCTGGAAACACCATATATTTT.

V and J are TRBV28 and TRBJ1-3; no clear D. Germline V gene lookup returns CDR1 MDHEN and CDR2 SYDVKM. Trimming took 3 bases from V and 0 from J, leaving 9 bases between them. This CDR3 has 15 residues. CDR3 residues: CASSLLGSSGNTIYF. The CDR3 DNA is TGTGCCAGCAGTTTGTTGGGAAGCTCTGGAAACACCATATATTTT.

This chain joins TRBV7-8 and TRBJ1-1; the D is unclear. CDR3 size: 13 residues. The ends were cut back, 1 base at V and 3 bases at J, with 6 bases in the middle. Germline CDR1 and CDR2: SGHVS and FQNEAQ. The CDR3 region has the DNA TGTGCCAGCAGCTTAGGCGGCGACACTGAAGCTTTCTTT. Residues: CASSLGGDTEAFF.

The rearrangement joins TRBV30 to TRBJ1-2, with D tentatively TRBD1 (5 bases). The V end lost 4 bases, the J end lost 8 bases, and 20 bases lay between the germline ends. In germline, CDR1 is GTSNPN, CDR2 SVGIG (reference sequence). CDR3 size: 14 residues. The CDR3 protein is CAWTNSQGVGGYTF. The CDR3 coding sequence is TGTGCCTGGACTAACTCCCAGGGAGTCGGCGGCTACACCTTC.

The V and J genes are TRBV4-3 and TRBJ1-2; a possible D gene is TRBD1 (6 bases). The CDR3 spans 16 residues. V lost 1 base to trimming and J lost 3 bases, with 15 bases between them. CDR1 is LGHNA and CDR2 is YSLEER in the germline V gene. CDR3 protein: CASSQVTWGRDYGYTF. In DNA form, the CDR3 reads TGCGCCAGCAGCCAAGTTACGTGGGGGCGCGACTATGGCTACACCTTC.

In this sample, this clone turned up a few times. The chain links TRBV9 to TRBJ1-1; no definite D call. CDR1 and CDR2 (germline): SGDLS, YYNGEE. Between the trimmed V and J ends, which lost 0 bases and 4 bases, there was a span of 10 bases. This CDR3 spans 14 amino acids. CDR3 nucleotides: TGTGCCAGCAGCGTAGCTACATGGGGCACTGAAGCTTTCTTT. Translation: CASSVATWGTEAFF.

The chain joins TRBV19 to TRBJ2-7, with D maybe TRBD2 (5 bases). Trimming left V 10 bases short and J 5 bases short, with 18 bases between. Per the germline V gene, CDR1 is LNHDA and CDR2 is SQIVND (reference sequence). The CDR3 is 13 amino acids. CDR3 sequence: CATTSRGSHEQYF. DNA of the CDR3: TGTGCCACGACCTCTCGAGGGTCCCACGAGCAGTACTTC.

V usage is TRBV19 and J usage is TRBJ2-1; 9 nucleotides match TRBD2. After removal of 2 bases from V and 2 bases from J, the junction contained 4 bases not matched to a gene. This CDR3 has 16 residues. The germline CDR1 and CDR2 sequences are LNHDA and SQIVND (reference sequence). Here the CDR3 DNA reads TGTGCCAGTAGTATAAGGCGGGAGGGCCCCTACAATGAGCAGTTCTTC. Protein product: CASSIRREGPYNEQFF.

The CDR3 is CASSLTGTWQETQYF. The CDR3 DNA sequence: TGTGCCAGCAGCCTCACCGGGACCTGGCAAGAGACCCAGTACTTC. The chain is built from TRBV4-2 and TRBJ2-5; D may match TRBD1 or TRBD2 (5 bases each). Trimming left V 4 bases short and J 2 bases short, with 14 bases between. The V gene's germline CDR1 is LGHNA and CDR2 YNFKEQ. This CDR3 is built from 15 residues.

Written as DNA, the CDR3 is TGTGCCAGCAGCTTGGTCGGGGACAACTATGGCTACACCTTC. This gives the protein CASSLVGDNYGYTF. The genes are TRBV5-6 and TRBJ1-2; a weak D match, TRBD1 (5 bases). This CDR3 comprises 14 residues. Germline V gene data show CDR1 as SGHDT and CDR2 as YYEEEE. V dropped 0 bases and J dropped 2 bases, with 8 bases sitting between them.

The V gene is TRBV9, the J gene TRBJ2-3; D is uncertain. There are 15 residues in the CDR3. Germline lookup yields CDR1 SGDLS and CDR2 YYNGEE. V dropped 4 bases and J dropped 2 bases, with 14 bases sitting between them. The DNA for the CDR3 is TGTGCCAGCAGCATTCAACCGTCAAACACAGATACGCAGTATTTT. Its protein is CASSIQPSNTDTQYF.

This chain uses TRBV7-2 with TRBJ1-3; D not certain. V was shortened by 1 base and J by 4 bases, with 11 bases between the two germline ends. Germline V gene sequence: CDR1 SGHTA, CDR2 FQGNSA. The CDR3 covers 15 residues. CDR3 loop: CASSLEGVSGNTIYF. CDR3 nucleotide sequence: TGTGCCAGCAGCTTAGAGGGAGTTTCGGGAAACACCATATATTTT.

The rearrangement uses TRBV7-9 and TRBJ2-1; D may match TRBD1 or TRBD2 (6 bases each). Germline CDR1 is SEHNR and CDR2 is FQNEAQ (reference sequence). V gave up 5 bases and J gave up 4 bases, with 18 bases separating them. The CDR3 consists of 16 residues. CDR3 coding DNA: TGTGCCAGCAGCCCCTACCAATGGGGGGCATACAATGAGCAGTTCTTC. This translates into CASSPYQWGAYNEQFF.

V gene TRBV6-5 combines with J gene TRBJ2-7; TRBD1 aligns across 12 bases. The V gene end was trimmed by 2 bases and the J gene end by 6 bases; junction bases not matched to a gene: 8. In germline, CDR1 is MNHEY, CDR2 SVGAGI. This CDR3 comprises 16 residues. CDR3 amino acids: CASSYPPPGQGAEQYF. CDR3 coding DNA: TGTGCCAGCAGTTACCCACCCCCGGGACAGGGGGCCGAGCAGTACTTC.

This rearrangement joins TRBV30 to TRBJ2-7, with TRBD1 matching over 9 bases. The CDR3 covers 14 residues. CDR1 is GTSNPN, CDR2 SVGIG, per germline (reference sequence). J was trimmed by 2 bases and V by 7 bases; bases with no gene match: 9. The CDR3 region has the DNA TGTGCCTCGGACCCGGGACAGGGAACCTACGAGCAGTACTTC. It encodes CASDPGQGTYEQYF.

V and J are TRBV4-3 and TRBJ2-3, with TRBD2 matching 9 bases. Germline assignment: CDR1 LGHNA and CDR2 YSLEER. This CDR3 comprises 16 residues. The ends lost 2 bases at V and 2 bases at J; junction bases unmatched: 5. The CDR3 reads CASSQTSGGLTDTQYF. In DNA, the CDR3 is TGCGCCAGCAGCCAAACGAGCGGGGGGCTCACAGATACGCAGTATTTT.

The CDR3 here is CAWGQGGHEQYF. In DNA, the CDR3 is TGTGCCTGGGGACAGGGTGGCCACGAGCAGTACTTC. J is TRBJ2-7 and V is TRBV30, with 8 nucleotides matching TRBD1. J gave up 5 bases and V 5 bases, and 5 bases lay outside the gene matches. Germline V gene sequence: CDR1 GTSNPN, CDR2 SVGIG (reference sequence). The CDR3 contains 12 residues.

The genes are TRBV7-2 and TRBJ2-7; 10 bases map to TRBD2. V gave up 1 base and J gave up 7 bases; unmatched junction bases: 7. The CDR3 loop spans 15 amino acids. Germline CDR1 and CDR2: SGHTA and FQGNSA. CDR3 region: CASSLEPAGGLEQYF. In DNA, the CDR3 is TGTGCCAGCAGCTTAGAGCCAGCGGGAGGGCTGGAGCAGTACTTC.

This chain links TRBV7-9 with TRBJ2-5, with 8 bases that match TRBD1. The J call may not be correct, given that the DNA end is closer to TRBJ2-7. Germline CDR1 reads SEHNR; CDR2 reads FQNEAQ (reference sequence). This CDR3 is built from 13 residues. The CDR3 nucleotides are TGTGCCAGCAGCTCTGGGACAGGCTACGAGCAGTACTTC. As protein: CASSSGTGYEQYF.

This clone is termed medium-sized. V is TRBV7-9 and J is TRBJ2-7; the D is unclear. Germline V gene data show CDR1 as SEHNR and CDR2 as FQNEAQ (reference sequence). The CDR3 runs to 12 residues. V was cut by 5 bases and J by 7 bases, with 12 bases left in between. CDR3 in DNA: TGTGCCAGCAGCCCAGATAGTCAGGAGCAGTACTTC. This gives the protein CASSPDSQEQYF.